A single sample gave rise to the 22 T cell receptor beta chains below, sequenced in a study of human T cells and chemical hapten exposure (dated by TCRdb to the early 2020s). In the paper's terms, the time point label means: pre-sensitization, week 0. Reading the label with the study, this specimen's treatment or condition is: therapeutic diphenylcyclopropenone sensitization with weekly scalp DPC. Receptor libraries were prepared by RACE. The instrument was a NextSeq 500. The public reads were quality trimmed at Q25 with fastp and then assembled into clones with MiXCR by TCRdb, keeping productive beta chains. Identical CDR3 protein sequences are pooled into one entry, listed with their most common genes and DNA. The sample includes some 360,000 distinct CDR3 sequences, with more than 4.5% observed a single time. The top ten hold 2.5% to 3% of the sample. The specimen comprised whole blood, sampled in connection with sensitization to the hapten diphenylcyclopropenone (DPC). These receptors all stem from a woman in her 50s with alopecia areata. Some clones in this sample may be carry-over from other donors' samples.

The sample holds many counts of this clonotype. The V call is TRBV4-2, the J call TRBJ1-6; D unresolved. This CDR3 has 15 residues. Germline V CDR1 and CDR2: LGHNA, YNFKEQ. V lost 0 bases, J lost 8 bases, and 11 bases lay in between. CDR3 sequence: CASSQDMGNDSPLHF. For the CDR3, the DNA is TGTGCCAGCAGCCAAGATATGGGGAACGATTCACCCCTCCACTTT.

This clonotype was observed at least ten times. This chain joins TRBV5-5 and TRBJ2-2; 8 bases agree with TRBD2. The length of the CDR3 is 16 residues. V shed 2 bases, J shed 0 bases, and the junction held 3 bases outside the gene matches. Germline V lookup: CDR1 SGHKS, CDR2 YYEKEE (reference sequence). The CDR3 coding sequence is TGTGCCAGCAGCTTCAGAGCGGGAGCGAACACCGGGGAGCTGTTTTTT. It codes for CASSFRAGANTGELFF.

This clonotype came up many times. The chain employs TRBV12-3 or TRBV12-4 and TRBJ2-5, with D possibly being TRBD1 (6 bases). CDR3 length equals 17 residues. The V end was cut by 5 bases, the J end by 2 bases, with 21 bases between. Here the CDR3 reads CASSPGQTLETQETQYF. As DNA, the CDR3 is TGTGCCAGCAGTCCCGGACAGACTTTAGAAACACAAGAGACCCAGTACTTC.

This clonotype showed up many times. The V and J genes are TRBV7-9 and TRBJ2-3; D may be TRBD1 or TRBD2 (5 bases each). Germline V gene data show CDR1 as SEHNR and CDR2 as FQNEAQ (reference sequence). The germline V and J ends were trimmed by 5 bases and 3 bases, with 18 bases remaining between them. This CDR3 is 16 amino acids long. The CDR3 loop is CASSPQRGAVTDTQYF. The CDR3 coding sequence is TGTGCCAGCAGCCCCCAGAGAGGGGCGGTAACAGATACGCAGTATTTT.

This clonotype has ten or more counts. The CDR3 region has the DNA TGTGCCAGCAGCTTTGACATGGACTATGGCTACACCTTC. This sequence encodes CASSFDMDYGYTF. The chain links TRBV6-6 to TRBJ1-2, with D hard to call. Germline CDR1 and CDR2: MNHNY and SVGAGI (reference sequence). Trimming stripped 6 bases from V and 3 bases from J, with 11 bases between. This CDR3 comprises 13 residues.

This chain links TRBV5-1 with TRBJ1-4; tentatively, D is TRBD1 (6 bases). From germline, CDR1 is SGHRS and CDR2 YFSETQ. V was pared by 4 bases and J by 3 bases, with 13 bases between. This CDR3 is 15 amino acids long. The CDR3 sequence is CASSALQGPNEKLFF. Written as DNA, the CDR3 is TGCGCCAGCAGCGCCCTACAGGGTCCTAATGAAAAACTGTTTTTT. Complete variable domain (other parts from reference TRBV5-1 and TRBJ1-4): KAGVTQTPRYLIKTRGQQVTLSCSPISGHRSVSWYQQTPGQGLQFLFEYFSETQRNKGNFPGRFSGRQFSNSRSEMNVSTLELGDSALYLCASSALQGPNEKLFFGSGTQLSVL.

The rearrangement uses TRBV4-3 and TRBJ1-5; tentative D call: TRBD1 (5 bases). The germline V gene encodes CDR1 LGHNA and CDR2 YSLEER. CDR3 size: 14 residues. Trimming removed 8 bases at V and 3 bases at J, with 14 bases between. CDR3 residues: CASSLGRLNQPQHF. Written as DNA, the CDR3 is TGCGCCAGCTCCCTGGGGCGCCTCAATCAGCCCCAGCATTTT.

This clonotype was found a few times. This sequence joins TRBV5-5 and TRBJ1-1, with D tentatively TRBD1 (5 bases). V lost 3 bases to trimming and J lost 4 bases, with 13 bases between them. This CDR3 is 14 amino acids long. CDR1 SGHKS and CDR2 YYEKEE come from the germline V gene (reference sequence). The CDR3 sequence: CASSWASGGTEAFF. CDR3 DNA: TGTGCCAGCAGCTGGGCATCGGGGGGCACTGAAGCTTTCTTT.

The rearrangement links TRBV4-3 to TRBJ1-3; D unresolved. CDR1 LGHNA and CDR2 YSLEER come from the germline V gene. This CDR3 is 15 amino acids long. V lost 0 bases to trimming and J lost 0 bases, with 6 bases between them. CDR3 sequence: CASSQEGSSGNTIYF. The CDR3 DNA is TGCGCCAGCAGCCAAGAAGGGAGCTCTGGAAACACCATATATTTT.

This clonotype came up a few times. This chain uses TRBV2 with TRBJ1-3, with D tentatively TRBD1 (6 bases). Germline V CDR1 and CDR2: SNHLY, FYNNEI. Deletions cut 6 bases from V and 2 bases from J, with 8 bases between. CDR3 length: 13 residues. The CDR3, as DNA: TGTGCCAGCAGGCGGACAGCTGGAAACACCATATATTTT. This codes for CASRRTAGNTIYF.

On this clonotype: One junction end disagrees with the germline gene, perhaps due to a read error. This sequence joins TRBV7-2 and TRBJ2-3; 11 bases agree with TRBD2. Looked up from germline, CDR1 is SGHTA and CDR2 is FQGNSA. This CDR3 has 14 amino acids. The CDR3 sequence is CASRLAGGRDTQYF. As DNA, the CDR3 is TGTGCCAGCAGATTAGCGGGAGGGCGAGATACGCAGTATTTT.

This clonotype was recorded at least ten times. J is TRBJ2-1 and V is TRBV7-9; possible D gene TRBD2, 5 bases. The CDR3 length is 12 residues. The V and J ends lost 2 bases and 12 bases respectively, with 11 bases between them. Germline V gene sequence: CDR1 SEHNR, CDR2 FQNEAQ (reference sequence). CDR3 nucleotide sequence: TGTGCCAGCAGCTTATTGAACGAGGGGCAGTTCTTC. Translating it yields CASSLLNEGQFF.

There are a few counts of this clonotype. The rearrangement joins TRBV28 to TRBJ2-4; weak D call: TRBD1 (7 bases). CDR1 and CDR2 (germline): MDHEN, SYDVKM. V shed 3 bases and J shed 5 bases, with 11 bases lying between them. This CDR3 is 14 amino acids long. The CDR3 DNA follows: TGTGCCAGCAGTTTCAGGGGGGTGGAAAACATTCAGTACTTC. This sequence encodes CASSFRGVENIQYF.

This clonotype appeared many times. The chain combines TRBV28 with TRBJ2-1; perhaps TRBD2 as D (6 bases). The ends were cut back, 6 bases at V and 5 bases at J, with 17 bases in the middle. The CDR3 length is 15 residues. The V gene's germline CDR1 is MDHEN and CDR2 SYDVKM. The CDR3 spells CASRPLMTSNNEQFF. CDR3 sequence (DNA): TGTGCCAGCAGACCTCTCATGACTAGTAACAATGAGCAGTTCTTC.

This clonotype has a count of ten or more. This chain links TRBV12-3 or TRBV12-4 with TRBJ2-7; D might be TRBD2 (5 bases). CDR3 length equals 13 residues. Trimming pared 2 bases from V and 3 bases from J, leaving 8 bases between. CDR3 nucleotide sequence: TGTGCCAGCAGTTTATCGGGAATCTACGAGCAGTACTTC. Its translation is CASSLSGIYEQYF.

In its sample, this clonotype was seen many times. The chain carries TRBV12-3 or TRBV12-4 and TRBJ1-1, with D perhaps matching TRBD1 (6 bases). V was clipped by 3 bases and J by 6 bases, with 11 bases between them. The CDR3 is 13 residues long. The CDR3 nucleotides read TGTGCCAGCAGTTTGACCAGGGGCGCTGAAGCTTTCTTT. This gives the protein CASSLTRGAEAFF.

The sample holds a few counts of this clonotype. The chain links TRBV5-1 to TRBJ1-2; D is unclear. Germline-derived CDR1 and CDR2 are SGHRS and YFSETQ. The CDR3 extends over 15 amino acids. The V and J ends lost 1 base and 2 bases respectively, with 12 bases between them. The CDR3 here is CASSLWGWRNYGYTF. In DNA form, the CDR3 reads TGCGCCAGCAGCTTGTGGGGATGGAGAAACTATGGCTACACCTTC.

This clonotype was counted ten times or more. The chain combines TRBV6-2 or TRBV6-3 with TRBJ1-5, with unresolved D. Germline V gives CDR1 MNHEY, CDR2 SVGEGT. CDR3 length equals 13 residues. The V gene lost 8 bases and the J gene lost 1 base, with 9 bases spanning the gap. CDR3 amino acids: CASVDNSNQPQHF. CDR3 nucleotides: TGTGCCAGCGTCGATAACAGCAATCAGCCCCAGCATTTT.

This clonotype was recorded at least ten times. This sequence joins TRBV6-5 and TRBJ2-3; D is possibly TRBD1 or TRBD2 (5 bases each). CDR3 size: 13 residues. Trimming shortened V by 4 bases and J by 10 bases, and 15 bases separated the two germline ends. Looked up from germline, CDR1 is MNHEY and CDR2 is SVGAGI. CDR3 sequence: CASSSAQRGAQYF. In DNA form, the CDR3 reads TGTGCCAGCAGTTCCGCCCAGAGAGGGGCGCAGTATTTT.

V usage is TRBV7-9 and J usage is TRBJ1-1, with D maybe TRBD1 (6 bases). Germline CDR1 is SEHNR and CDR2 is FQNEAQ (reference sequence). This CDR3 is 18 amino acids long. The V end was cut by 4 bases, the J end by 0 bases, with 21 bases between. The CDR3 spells CASSWDKTGIAMNTEAFF. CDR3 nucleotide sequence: TGTGCCAGCAGCTGGGATAAGACAGGAATAGCCATGAACACTGAAGCTTTCTTT.

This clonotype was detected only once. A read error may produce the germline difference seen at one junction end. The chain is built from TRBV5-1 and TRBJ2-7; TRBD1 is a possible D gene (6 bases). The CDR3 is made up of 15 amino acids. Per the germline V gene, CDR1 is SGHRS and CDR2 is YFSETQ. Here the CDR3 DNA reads TGCGCCAGCAGCTCGACCGGGACAACCTCCTACGAGCGGTACTTC. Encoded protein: CASSSTGTTSYERYF.

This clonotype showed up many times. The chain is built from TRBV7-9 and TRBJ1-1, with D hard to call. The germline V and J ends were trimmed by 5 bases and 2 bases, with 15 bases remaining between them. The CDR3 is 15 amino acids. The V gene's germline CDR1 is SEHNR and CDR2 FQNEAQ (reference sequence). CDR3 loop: CASSDGLKENTEAFF. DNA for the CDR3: TGTGCCAGCAGCGACGGACTTAAAGAAAACACTGAAGCTTTCTTT.